This T cell receptor (beta chain) comes out of a study of OX40 agonist ivuxolimab in advanced cancers. Study-level information: At about 81% male, the cohort had a mean age of approximately 64 years, ranging from roughly 23 to 80.

Study conclusions and caveats: Researchers did not establish what antigens the expanded peripheral T cells target.

Measured with immunoSEQ multiplex PCR; TCRdb has only the in-frame clones, and not every one. The repertoire holds some 66,000 clones, with around 83% as singletons. Between the trimmed V and J ends, which lost 6 bases and 1 base, there was a span of 14 bases. Germline V CDR1 and CDR2: MDHEN, SYDVKM. The CDR3 runs to 15 residues. With regard to this clone: Its antigen is not known.

The V gene is TRBV28, the J gene TRBJ2-3; D unresolved. This receptor was taken from an adult with an advanced solid tumor such as melanoma, head and neck, liver or kidney cancer. The sample in question was CD4+ or CD8+ T cells sorted from blood, obtained in a trial of the OX40 agonist ivuxolimab. The CDR3 is CASSSPPVGTDTQYF. For the CDR3, the DNA is TGTGCCAGCAGCTCGCCGCCGGTTGGCACAGATACGCAGTATTTT.